This T cell receptor beta chain was found in a study of blood T cell repertoires in COVID-19. Data came from immunoSEQ multiplex PCR; TCRdb stores just in-frame clones and leaves some out. The sample holds about 240,000 clones, around 82% seen once. CDR1 is SGHTA, CDR2 FQGNSA, per germline. The CDR3 extends over 15 amino acids. The V gene end was trimmed by 5 bases and the J gene end by 1 base; junction bases not matched to a gene: 7. This clone has just one count. This sequence joins TRBV7-2 and TRBJ1-1, with TRBD1 identical over 7 bases. The TCR originated in a woman in her forties who had been exposed to COVID-19. The source material was PBMCs or T cells enriched from blood (not recorded which). CDR3 bases: TGTGCCAGCAGCAGGGGAGACAGGGCGAACACTGAAGCTTTCTTT. It codes for CASSRGDRANTEAFF.